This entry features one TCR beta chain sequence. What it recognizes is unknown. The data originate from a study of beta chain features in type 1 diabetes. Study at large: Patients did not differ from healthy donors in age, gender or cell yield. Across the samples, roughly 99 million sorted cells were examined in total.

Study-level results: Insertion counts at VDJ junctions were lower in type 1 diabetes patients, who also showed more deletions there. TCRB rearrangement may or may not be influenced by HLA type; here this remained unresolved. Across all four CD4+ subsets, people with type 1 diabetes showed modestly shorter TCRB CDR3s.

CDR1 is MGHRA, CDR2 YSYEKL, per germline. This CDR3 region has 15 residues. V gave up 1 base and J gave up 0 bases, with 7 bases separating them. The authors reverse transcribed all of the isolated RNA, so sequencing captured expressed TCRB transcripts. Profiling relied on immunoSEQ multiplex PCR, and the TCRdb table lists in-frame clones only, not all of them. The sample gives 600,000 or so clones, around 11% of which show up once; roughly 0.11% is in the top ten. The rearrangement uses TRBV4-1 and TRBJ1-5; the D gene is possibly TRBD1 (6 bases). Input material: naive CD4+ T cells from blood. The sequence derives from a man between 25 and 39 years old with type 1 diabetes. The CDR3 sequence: CASSQGDNSNQPQHF. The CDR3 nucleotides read TGCGCCAGCAGCCAAGGGGACAATAGCAATCAGCCCCAGCATTTT.